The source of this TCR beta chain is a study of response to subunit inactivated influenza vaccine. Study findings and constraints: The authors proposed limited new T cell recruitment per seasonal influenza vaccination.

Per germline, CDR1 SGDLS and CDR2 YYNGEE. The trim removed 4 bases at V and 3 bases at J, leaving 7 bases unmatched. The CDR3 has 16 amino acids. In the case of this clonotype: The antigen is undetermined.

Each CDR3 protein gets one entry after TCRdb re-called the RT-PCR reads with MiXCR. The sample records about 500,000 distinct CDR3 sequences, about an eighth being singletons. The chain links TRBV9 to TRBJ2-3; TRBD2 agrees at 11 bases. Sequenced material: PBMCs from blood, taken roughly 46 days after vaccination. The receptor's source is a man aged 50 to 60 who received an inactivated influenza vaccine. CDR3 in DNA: TGTGCCAGCAGCACCCAACTAGCGGGGGTGACAGATACGCAGTATTTT. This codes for CASSTQLAGVTDTQYF.